This TCR beta chain was captured by sequencing in a study of OX40 agonist ivuxolimab in advanced cancers. Study results and limitations: In CD8+ T cells, expanded clones were on average more numerous than in CD4+.

Per the germline V gene, CDR1 is SGHNT and CDR2 is YENEEA. The CDR3 extends over 20 amino acids. Trimming took off 5 bases at V and 0 bases at J, with 23 bases between the two ends. In the case of this clone: Its antigen is currently unknown.

The assay was immunoSEQ multiplex PCR, and TCRdb's table has in-frame clones only and misses some. Altogether about 77,000 clones are present, about four fifths being singletons, with the ten largest covering about 0.71%. The chain uses TRBV11-3 and TRBJ2-6; possibly TRBD1 or TRBD2 for D (6 bases each). The sequence came from an adult with an advanced solid tumor such as melanoma, head and neck, liver or kidney cancer. The material was CD4+ or CD8+ T cells sorted from blood, obtained in a trial of the OX40 agonist ivuxolimab. CDR3 protein: CASSPGGWVGYDSGANVLTF. CDR3 nucleotide sequence: TGTGCCAGCAGCCCCGGGGGCTGGGTGGGCTACGACTCTGGGGCCAACGTCCTGACTTTC.